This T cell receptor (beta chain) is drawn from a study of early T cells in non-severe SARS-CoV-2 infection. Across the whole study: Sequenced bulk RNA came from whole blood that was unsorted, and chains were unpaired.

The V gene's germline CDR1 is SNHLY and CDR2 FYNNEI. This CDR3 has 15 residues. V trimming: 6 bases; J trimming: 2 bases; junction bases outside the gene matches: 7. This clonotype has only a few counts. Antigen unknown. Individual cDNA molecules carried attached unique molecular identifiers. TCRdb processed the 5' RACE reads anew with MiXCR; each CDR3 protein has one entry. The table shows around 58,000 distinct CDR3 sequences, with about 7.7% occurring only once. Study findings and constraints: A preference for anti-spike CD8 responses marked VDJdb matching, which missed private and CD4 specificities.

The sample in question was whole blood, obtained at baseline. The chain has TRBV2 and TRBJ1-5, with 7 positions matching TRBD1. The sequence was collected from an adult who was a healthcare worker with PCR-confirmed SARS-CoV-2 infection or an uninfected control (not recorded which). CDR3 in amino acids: CASSGDRVGNQPQHF. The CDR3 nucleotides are TGTGCCAGCAGCGGCGACAGGGTCGGCAATCAGCCCCAGCATTTT.